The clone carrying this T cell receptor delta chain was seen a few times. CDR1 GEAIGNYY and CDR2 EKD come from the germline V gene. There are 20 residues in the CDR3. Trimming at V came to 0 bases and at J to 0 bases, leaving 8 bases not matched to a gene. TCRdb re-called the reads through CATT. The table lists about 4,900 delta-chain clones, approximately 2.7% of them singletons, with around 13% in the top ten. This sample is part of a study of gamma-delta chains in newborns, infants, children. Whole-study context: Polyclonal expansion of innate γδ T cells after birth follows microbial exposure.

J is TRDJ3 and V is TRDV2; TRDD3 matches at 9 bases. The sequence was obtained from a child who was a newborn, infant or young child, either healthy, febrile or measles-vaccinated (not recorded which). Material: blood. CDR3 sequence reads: CACDTAYWGSSSWDTRQMFF. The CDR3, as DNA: TGTGCCTGTGACACCGCTTACTGGGGGAGCAGCTCCTGGGACACCCGACAGATGTTTTTC.